The clone carrying this T cell receptor (beta chain) occurred a few times. This sample is drawn from a study of T cells in Graves' hyperthyroidism and ophthalmopathy. The source material, RNA transcripts, was used to amplify TCR beta CDR3 regions. The TCR CDR3 was amplified in a first-round RT-PCR using the HTBI primer set. TCRdb redid the calling of the multiplex PCR reads with MiXCR, one entry per CDR3 protein. The sample shows about 590,000 distinct CDR3 sequences, approximately 14% of them seen only once. CDR3 size: 19 residues. Trimming stripped 5 bases from V and 0 bases from J, with 26 bases between. The germline gives CDR1 SEHNR, CDR2 FQNEAQ (reference sequence).

V gene TRBV7-9 combines with J gene TRBJ2-7, with D possibly matching TRBD2 (5 bases). This receptor was identified in a woman between 18 and 30 years old with Graves' ophthalmopathy. Material for sequencing was blood. The CDR3 loop is CASSHPGSPDGGSSYEQYF. In nucleotides, the CDR3 is TGTGCCAGCAGCCACCCCGGGTCTCCTGACGGAGGAAGCTCCTACGAGCAGTACTTC.